This T cell receptor (beta chain) is from a study of OX40 agonist ivuxolimab in advanced cancers. Study-level findings and limits: Expanded clones tended on average to be more numerous among CD8+ T cells than CD4+.

Deletions cut 4 bases from V and 2 bases from J, with 9 bases between. The CDR3 has 14 amino acids. Germline assignment: CDR1 MNHEY and CDR2 SVGAGI. Points on this clone: Its target is not known.

The method was immunoSEQ multiplex PCR; TCRdb's version includes in-frame clones alone and lacks a portion of them. This sample has 55,000 to 70,000 clones; approximately 81% occur once, and the top ten carry roughly 4.5%. This receptor was obtained from an adult with an advanced solid tumor such as melanoma, head and neck, liver or kidney cancer. This sequence joins TRBV6-5 and TRBJ2-1; D not resolved. The material was CD4+ or CD8+ T cells sorted from blood, obtained in a trial of the OX40 agonist ivuxolimab. CDR3 DNA sequence: TGTGCCAGCAGTTTAAGTGGGGCCTACAATGAGCAGTTCTTC. This encodes CASSLSGAYNEQFF.